This TCR beta chain came from a study of post-analysis software for immune sequencing data. Sequencing libraries made from TCR beta cDNA carried unique molecular identifiers. TCRdb ran MiXCR on the PCR reads and lists one entry per CDR3 protein. The data show a few hundred thousand distinct CDR3 sequences, approximately 46% seen once. Trimming left V 5 bases short and J 1 base short, with 22 bases between. This CDR3 has 18 amino acids. Germline CDR1 PRHDT, CDR2 FYEKMQ (reference sequence). As regards this clonotype: No antigen is known for it.

Study findings and constraints: Higher frequency in patients than in controls was seen for five TRBV segments, with TRBV5-6, TRBV5-1 and TRBV20-1 among them. Co-batched samples clustered tightly together by F measure. Controls' normalized Chao1 diversity significantly exceeded that of multiple sclerosis patients.

This receptor was obtained from a girl under 18 with multiple sclerosis. Material for sequencing was blood. The V call is TRBV13, the J call TRBJ2-3; D may be TRBD2 (5 bases). CDR3 nucleotide sequence: TGTGCCAGCAGCCCATCCGGTTTGAGGGTAGAAGGCACAGATACGCAGTATTTT. The encoded protein is CASSPSGLRVEGTDTQYF.